A single T cell receptor (beta chain) is shown here with its context. Its specificity is not known. These data originate in a study of blood T cells in healthy people across ages. Study-level results: Age advanced and TCR beta diversity per million T cells fell, roughly linearly. The authors considered diversity estimates from one million T cells to be underestimates.

Primers used in a second PCR of about 7 to 12 cycles were a sample-barcoded 5' primer and a J-beta primer mix. Via MiXCR, TCRdb re-called the 5' RACE reads, giving one row per CDR3 protein. The sample records under 950,000 distinct CDR3 sequences, 20% to 25% being singletons. The sample comprised blood. The TCR originated in a man between 65 and 79 years old in good health.

CDR3 in DNA: TGTGCCAGCATTTTCTCGGGAATCTCTGGAAACACCATATATTTT. Its protein product is CASIFSGISGNTIYF. This chain connects TRBV7-9 to TRBJ1-3; no reliable D call. The CDR3 extends over 15 amino acids. Germline V gene sequence: CDR1 SEHNR, CDR2 FQNEAQ (reference sequence). The V end lost 7 bases, the J end lost 0 bases, and 13 bases lay between the germline ends.